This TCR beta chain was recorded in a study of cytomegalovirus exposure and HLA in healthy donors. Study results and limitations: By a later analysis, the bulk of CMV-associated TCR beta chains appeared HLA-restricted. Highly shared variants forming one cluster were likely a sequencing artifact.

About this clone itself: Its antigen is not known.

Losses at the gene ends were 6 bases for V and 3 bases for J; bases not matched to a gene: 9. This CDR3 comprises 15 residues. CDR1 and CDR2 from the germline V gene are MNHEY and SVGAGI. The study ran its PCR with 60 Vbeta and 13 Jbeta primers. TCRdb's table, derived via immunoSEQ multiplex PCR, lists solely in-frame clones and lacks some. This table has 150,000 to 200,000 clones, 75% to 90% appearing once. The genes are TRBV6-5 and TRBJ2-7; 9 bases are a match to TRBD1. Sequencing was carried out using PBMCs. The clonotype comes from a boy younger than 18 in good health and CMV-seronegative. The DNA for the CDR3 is TGTGCCAGCAGCCCCACAGGGGGCCGAGTCTACGAGCAGTACTTC. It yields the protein CASSPTGGRVYEQYF.